This T cell receptor (beta chain) came from a study of tumor-infiltrating lymphocytes in localized non-small cell lung cancer. Study-wide background: Several tumor histologies, both smoking statuses, and some post-neoadjuvant chemotherapy samples were included.

The data were produced by immunoSEQ multiplex PCR, yet TCRdb's version contains in-frame clones alone and is incomplete. The table lists around 9,600 clones, almost 80% of them singletons. Findings of the study overall: TCR sequencing covered a subset of patients with enough tissue. Higher tumor T cell infiltration than in uninvolved lung was supported by TCRbeta sequencing.

This clone has a handful of counts. The antigen is not known. This clonotype was sampled from a human donor with non-small cell lung cancer. The specimen sequenced was lung tumor tissue.

The chain's CDR3 is CASSPDEGSSYEQYF. The CDR3 DNA is TGCGCCAGCAGCCCCGATGAGGGGAGCTCCTACGAGCAGTACTTC. The rearrangement joins TRBV5-1 to TRBJ2-7; D is perhaps TRBD1 or TRBD2 (5 bases each). This CDR3 contains 15 residues. Germline V gene sequence: CDR1 SGHRS, CDR2 YFSETQ. Trimming pared 4 bases from V and 0 bases from J, leaving 14 bases between.